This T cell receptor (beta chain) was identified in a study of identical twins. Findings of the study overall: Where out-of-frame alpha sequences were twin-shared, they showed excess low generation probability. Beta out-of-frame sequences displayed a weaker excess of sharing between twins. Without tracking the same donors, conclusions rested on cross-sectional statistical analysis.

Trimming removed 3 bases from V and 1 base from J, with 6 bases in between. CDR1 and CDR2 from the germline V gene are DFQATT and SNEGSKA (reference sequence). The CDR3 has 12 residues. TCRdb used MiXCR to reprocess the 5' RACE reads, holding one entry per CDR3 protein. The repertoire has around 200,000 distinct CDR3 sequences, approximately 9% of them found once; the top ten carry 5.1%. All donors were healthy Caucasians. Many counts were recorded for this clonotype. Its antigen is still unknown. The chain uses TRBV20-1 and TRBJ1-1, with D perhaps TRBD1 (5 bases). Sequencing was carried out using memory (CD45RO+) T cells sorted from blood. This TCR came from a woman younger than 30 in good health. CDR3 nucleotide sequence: TGCAGTGCTAGTCAGGGGAACACTGAAGCTTTCTTT. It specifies CSASQGNTEAFF.